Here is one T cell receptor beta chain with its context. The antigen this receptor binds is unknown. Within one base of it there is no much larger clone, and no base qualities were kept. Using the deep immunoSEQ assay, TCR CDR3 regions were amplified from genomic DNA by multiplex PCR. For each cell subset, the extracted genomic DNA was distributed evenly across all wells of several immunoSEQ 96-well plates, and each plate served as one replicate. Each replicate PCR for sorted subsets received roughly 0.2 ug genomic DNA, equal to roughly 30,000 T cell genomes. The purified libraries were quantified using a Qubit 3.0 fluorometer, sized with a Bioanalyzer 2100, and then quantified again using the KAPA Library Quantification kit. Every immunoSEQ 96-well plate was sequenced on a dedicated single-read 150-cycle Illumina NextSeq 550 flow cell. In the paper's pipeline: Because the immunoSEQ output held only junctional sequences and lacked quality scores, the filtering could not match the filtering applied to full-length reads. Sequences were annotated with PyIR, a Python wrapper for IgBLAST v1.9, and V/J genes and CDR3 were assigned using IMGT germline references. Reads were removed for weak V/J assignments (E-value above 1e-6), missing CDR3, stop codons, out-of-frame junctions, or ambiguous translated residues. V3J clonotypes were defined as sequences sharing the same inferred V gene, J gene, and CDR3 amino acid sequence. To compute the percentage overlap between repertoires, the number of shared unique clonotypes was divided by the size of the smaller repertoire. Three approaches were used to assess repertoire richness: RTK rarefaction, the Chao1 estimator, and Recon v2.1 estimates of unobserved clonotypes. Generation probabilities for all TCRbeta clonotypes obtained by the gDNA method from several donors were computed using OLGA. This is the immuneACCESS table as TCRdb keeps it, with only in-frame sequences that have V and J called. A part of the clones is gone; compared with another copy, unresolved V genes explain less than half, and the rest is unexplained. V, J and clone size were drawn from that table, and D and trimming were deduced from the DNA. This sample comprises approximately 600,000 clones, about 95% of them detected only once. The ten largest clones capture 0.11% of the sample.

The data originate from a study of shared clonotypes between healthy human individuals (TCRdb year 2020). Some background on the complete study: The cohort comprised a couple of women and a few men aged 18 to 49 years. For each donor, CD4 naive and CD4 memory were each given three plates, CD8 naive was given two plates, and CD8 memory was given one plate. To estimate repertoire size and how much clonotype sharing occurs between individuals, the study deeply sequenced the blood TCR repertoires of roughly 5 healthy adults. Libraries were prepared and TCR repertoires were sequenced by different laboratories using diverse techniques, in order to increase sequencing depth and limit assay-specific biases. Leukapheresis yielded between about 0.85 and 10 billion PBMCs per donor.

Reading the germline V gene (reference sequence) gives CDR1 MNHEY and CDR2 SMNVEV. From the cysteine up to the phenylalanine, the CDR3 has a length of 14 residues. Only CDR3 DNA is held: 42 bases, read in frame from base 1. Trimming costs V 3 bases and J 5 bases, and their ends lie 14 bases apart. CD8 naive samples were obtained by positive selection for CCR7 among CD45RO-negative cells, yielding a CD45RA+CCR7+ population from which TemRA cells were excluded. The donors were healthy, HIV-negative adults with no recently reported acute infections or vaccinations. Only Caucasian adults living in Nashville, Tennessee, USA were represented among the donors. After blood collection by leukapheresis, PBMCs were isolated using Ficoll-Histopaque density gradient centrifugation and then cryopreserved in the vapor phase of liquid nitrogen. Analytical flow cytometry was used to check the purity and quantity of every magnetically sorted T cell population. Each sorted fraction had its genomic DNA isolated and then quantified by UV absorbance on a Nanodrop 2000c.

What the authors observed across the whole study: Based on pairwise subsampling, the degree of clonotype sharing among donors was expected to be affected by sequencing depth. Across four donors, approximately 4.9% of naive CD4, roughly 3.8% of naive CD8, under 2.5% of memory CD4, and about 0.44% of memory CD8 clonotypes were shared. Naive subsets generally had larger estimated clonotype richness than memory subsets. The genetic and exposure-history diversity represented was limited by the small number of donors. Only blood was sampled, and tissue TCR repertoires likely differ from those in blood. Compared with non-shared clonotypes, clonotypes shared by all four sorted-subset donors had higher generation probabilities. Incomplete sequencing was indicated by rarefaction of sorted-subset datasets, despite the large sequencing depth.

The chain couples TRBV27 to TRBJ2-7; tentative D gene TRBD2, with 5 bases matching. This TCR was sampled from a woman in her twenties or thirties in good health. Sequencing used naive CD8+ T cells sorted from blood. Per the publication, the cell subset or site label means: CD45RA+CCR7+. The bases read TGTGCCAGCAGTTTGGGGTTTTTCGGGAACGAGCAGTACTTC. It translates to CASSLGFFGNEQYF.